This is a list of T cell receptor beta chains from one sample in a study of CD8+ T cells in alopecia areata. Profiled with immunoSEQ multiplex PCR; TCRdb holds only in-frame clones, not every one. The sample records around 200,000 clones, roughly 64% being singletons. The material was CD8+ T cells sorted from blood, obtained at week 24, from a patient treated with tofacitinib. Receptors originate from a human donor with alopecia areata. Both conserved end residues are part of each CDR3. A D gene is named only where the DNA matches it firmly. The listing skips clone size in some rows; elsewhere it reads once, few, many or a size class.

cdr3_nt cdr3_aa clone_size v_call d_call j_call
TGTGCCAGCAGCTTGCGGGACAGGGGGTCGAATCAGCCCCAGCATTTT CASSLRDRGSNQPQHF NA TRBV5-6 TRBD1 TRBJ1-5
TGCGCCAGCAGCCAAACCGGGTCTTCCTACGAGCAGTACTTC CASSQTGSSYEQYF NA TRBV4-1 NA TRBJ2-7
TGTGCCAGCAGCTGGGGGCGGGAGGCTTTCTTT CASSWGREAFF few TRBV7-9 NA TRBJ1-1
TGTGCCAGCAGCTTAGAGGGACAGGGAGACTATGGCTACACCTTC CASSLEGQGDYGYTF NA TRBV13 TRBD1 TRBJ1-2
TGTGCCTGGAGCGTAGACTCTACCTACTATGGCTACACCTTC CAWSVDSTYYGYTF NA TRBV30 NA TRBJ1-2
TGTGCCAGCAGCTTAGTAGCAGGGAGTGAGAACACTGAAGCTTTCTTT CASSLVAGSENTEAFF few TRBV7-9 NA TRBJ1-1
TGTGCCAGCAGTGAAGCCGATGAGGGACTTTCCGAGCCCCAGCATTTT CASSEADEGLSEPQHF NA TRBV2 NA TRBJ1-5
TGTGCCAGCAGCCCGCGGGGTCAAGAGACCCAGTACTTC CASSPRGQETQYF few TRBV11-3 NA TRBJ2-5
TGCGCCAGCAGCTTGGAACCTATGGAGGGGCGCAATCAGCCCCAGCATTTT CASSLEPMEGRNQPQHF NA TRBV5-1 NA TRBJ1-5
TGCAGCGTTACTCCCTTGGACACCGGGGAGCTGTTTTTT CSVTPLDTGELFF NA TRBV29-1 NA TRBJ2-2
TGTGCCAGCAGACCCGGTGCAGGGTTTGTGCAGCCGTACTTC CASRPGAGFVQPYF NA TRBV6-1 NA TRBJ2-7
TGTGCCAGCTCACCAGTCATCCCGGGGCCTAGCTATGGCTACACCTTC CASSPVIPGPSYGYTF NA TRBV18 NA TRBJ1-2
TGTGCCAGCAGCTTAAGGGCTAGCTCCTACAATGAGCAGTTCTTC CASSLRASSYNEQFF NA TRBV11-2 NA TRBJ2-1
TGCAGCGTTGGTCCTAGCCCAATGATGAATGAGCAGTTCTTC CSVGPSPMMNEQFF NA TRBV29-1 NA TRBJ2-1
TGTGCCAGCAGCTCTCGGGAGGCTAAGCAAGAGACCCAGTACTTC CASSSREAKQETQYF NA TRBV13 TRBD2 TRBJ2-5
TGTGCCAGTATGGGGGGTGTTGAGCAGTTCTTC CASMGGVEQFF NA TRBV19 NA TRBJ2-1
TGCGCCAGGAAGGGACAGGCGACCTACGAGCAGTACTTC CARKGQATYEQYF NA TRBV5-1 TRBD1 TRBJ2-7
TGTGCCAGCAGCCGCGGGACAGGGGCTAATTCACCCCTCCACTTT CASSRGTGANSPLHF few TRBV7-9 TRBD1 TRBJ1-6
TGCGCCAGCAGCTTAATAGCGGGGTTATTTGCAGATACGCAGTATTTT CASSLIAGLFADTQYF NA TRBV5-1 TRBD2 TRBJ2-3
TGCAGCGTTGAAGGGGGACAGGGGCACACAGATACGCAGTATTTT CSVEGGQGHTDTQYF NA TRBV29-1 TRBD1 TRBJ2-3
TGTGCCAGCAGCTTGGGACAGATGAATCAGCCCCAGCATTTT CASSLGQMNQPQHF few TRBV5-6 NA TRBJ1-5
TGTGCCAGCAGCTTCGAGGGGGCGGGGGAGACCCAGTACTTC CASSFEGAGETQYF NA TRBV7-9 NA TRBJ2-5
TGCAGCGTTGAAGGGACAGGGGTGGAGCAGTACTTC CSVEGTGVEQYF NA TRBV29-1 TRBD1 TRBJ2-7
TGTGCCAGCAGCGACGGGTATGAGCAGTTCTTC CASSDGYEQFF NA TRBV6-1 NA TRBJ2-1
TGCGCCAGCACGTTGCTACCCAGCAATCAGCCCCAGCATTTT CASTLLPSNQPQHF NA TRBV5-1 NA TRBJ1-5
TGTGCCAGCAGCCGGTCGGGGGGACCCCAGCATTTT CASSRSGGPQHF few TRBV5-6 NA TRBJ1-5
TGTGCCAGCAGCTTAGGGGGGCGGAAAGAGACCCAGTACTTC CASSLGGRKETQYF NA TRBV11-2 NA TRBJ2-5
TGTGCCAGCAGCTTCTTCCGGGAGACCCAGTACTTC CASSFFRETQYF NA TRBV7-2 NA TRBJ2-5
TGTGCCTGGAGTACCGGGACAGGGGGCAGTAAGAACACTGAAGCTTTCTTT CAWSTGTGGSKNTEAFF once TRBV30 TRBD1 TRBJ1-1
TGTGCCTGGAGTGTAGGGGACTCTCCCTCCTACGAGCAGTACTTC CAWSVGDSPSYEQYF NA TRBV30 NA TRBJ2-7
TGCAGCGTCCTTTCCCCCAAGGGCTCCTACGAGCAGTACTTC CSVLSPKGSYEQYF few TRBV29-1 NA TRBJ2-7
TGCGCCAGCAGCTTAGCAGGGACCAAGACGCAGAACACTGAAGCTTTCTTT CASSLAGTKTQNTEAFF NA TRBV5-1 NA TRBJ1-1